This T cell receptor (beta chain) is from a study of T cells after yellow fever vaccination. Per germline, CDR1 SEHNR and CDR2 FQNEAQ (reference sequence). Trimming left V 6 bases short and J 4 bases short, with 6 bases between. The CDR3 extends over 11 amino acids. Broader study findings: Clonotypes found in both CD4 and CD8 compartments made up a small share.

TCRdb recomputed calls from the 5' RACE reads with MiXCR, one row per CDR3 protein. The data contain over 250,000 distinct CDR3 sequences, about 4% of them singletons. Many counts were recorded for this clonotype. Its antigen remains unknown. The input for sequencing was PBMCs, taken 5 days after the yellow fever booster vaccination. The chain carries TRBV7-9 and TRBJ2-5; D remains unclear. The sequence was collected from a man aged 18 to 30 who received the YFV17D yellow fever vaccine. Here the CDR3 DNA reads TGTGCCAGCAGTCCAATAGAGACCCAGTACTTC. Protein sequence: CASSPIETQYF.